A single TCR beta chain is shown here with its context. No antigen is known for it. The data were obtained in a study of T-cell reconstitution after alpha-beta-depleted transplantation in children. For TCRbeta, the library was prepared with unique molecular identifiers. TCRdb fed the PCR reads into MiXCR, producing one record per CDR3 protein. The table records about 900,000 distinct CDR3 sequences, less than 30% of them present only once. The V gene's germline CDR1 is SNHLY and CDR2 FYNNEI. The CDR3 totals 17 residues. The V segment lost 6 bases and the J segment 5 bases; nucleotides outside the gene matches: 13. Findings of the study overall: Expanded graft clones numbering several hundred reportedly gave rise to alpha-beta T cells about two months after transplant. The high TCRbeta diversity at day 60 in some patients came from surviving recipient T cells and thymic progenitors. T-cell numbers and diversity, one year after transplant, stemmed largely from T cells that were newly produced.

This TCR came from a boy under three years old who had a stem cell transplant for SCID, so the T cells may come from the graft donor. The rearrangement joins TRBV2 to TRBJ1-4, with 9 nucleotides matching TRBD1. The sample in question was PBMCs, mostly from graft donor cells, obtained 360 days after TCRalphabeta/CD19-depleted stem cell transplant. The CDR3, as DNA: TGTGCCAGCAGGGAAACCCGGGACAGGGTCGGGAATGAAAAACTGTTTTTT. Its translation is CASRETRDRVGNEKLFF.